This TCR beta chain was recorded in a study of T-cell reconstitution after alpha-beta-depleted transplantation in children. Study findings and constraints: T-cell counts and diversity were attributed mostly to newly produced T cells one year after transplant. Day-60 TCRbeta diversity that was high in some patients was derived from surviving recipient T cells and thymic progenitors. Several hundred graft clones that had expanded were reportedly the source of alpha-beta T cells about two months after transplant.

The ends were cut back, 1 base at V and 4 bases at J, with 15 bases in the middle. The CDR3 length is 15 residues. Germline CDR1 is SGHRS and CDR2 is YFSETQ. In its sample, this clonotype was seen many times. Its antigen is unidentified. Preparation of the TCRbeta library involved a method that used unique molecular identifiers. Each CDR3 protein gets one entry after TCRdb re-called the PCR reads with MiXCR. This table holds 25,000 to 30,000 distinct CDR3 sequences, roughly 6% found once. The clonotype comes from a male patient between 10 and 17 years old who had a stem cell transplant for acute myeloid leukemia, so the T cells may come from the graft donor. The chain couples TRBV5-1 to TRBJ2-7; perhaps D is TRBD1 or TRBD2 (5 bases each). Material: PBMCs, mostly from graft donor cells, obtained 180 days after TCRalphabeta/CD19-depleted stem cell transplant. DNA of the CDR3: TGCGCCAGCAGCTTGCCCAGCGGTTGGGGGTACGAGCAGTACTTC. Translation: CASSLPSGWGYEQYF.